This T cell receptor (beta chain) appears in the sequencing data of a study of blood T cell repertoires in COVID-19 (dated by TCRdb to 2020 to 2022). Regarding the research as a whole: The collaborator samples originated in the United States, Italy and Spain and spanned the acute and convalescent phases of COVID-19. Samples came from the ongoing ImmuneRACE study (first 160 participants) plus 1,254 subjects from 6 global collaborators. The prospective study material was composed of cDNA or gDNA derived from T cells, B-cell-depleted T cells, or PBMCs. The repertoires were released in a freely available public database intended as a resource for research on the immune response to SARS-CoV-2. Where available, HLA class I and class II types were taken from metadata supplied by the sample provider and were not determined by assay-based typing. The sample metadata nearly always contained a de-identified subject ID, COVID-19 status, age in years and sex. Subjects who had been exposed to COVID-19, were actively infected with it, or had recovered from it provided the deeply sampled blood TCRbeta repertoires that made up the dataset.

Overall study outcomes, separate from this receptor: Clinical and demographic metadata were provided uncurated, with the amount varying by source and participant.

The CDR3 has 15 amino acids, counting the end cysteine and phenylalanine. Solely the CDR3 DNA is kept, with 45 bases framed from the first base. The germline V gene supplies CDR1 MDHEN and CDR2 SYDVKM. V is cut by 10 bases and J by 7 bases, and the space between the germline ends is 26 bases. A word on this clone: This clone's antigen is unknown. Base qualities are not at hand, and no much larger clone is one base apart.

The immunoSEQ Assay, a bias-controlled multiplex PCR, was used to amplify TCRbeta CDR3 regions from genomic DNA. The paper's processing steps were these. Within the assay, amplification of reference gene primers was used to estimate how many nucleated cells each sample contained. Sequence reads were collapsed and filtered to measure the absolute abundance of every unique TCRbeta CDR3 rearrangement. For each sample, productive Simpson clonality was calculated by taking the square root of Simpson's diversity index across productive rearrangements. What TCRdb holds here is the immuneACCESS table cut down to in-frame rearrangements. Part of the clones is not present; checked against another copy, under half of the missing clones reflect an unresolved V gene, and the others are unexplained. V, J and clone size reflect that table, while D and trimming were determined from the DNA. This sample lists some 460,000 clones; around 88% were detected once. Of the sample, approximately 4.3% is held by the ten largest clones.

The collaborating institutions used their own protocols to collect whole blood in K2EDTA tubes. Collaborator samples were shipped for TCRbeta analysis as frozen whole blood, isolated PBMCs, or DNA extracted from either sample type. The receptor was derived from a young woman with acute or convalescent COVID-19. Rearrangement joined TRBV28 to TRBJ2-7, and perhaps TRBD1 as D gene, on 6 matching bases. The sequenced sample consisted of peripheral blood. Read as DNA, the sequence is TGTGCCACTCTTACCAGGTCACAGGGTCCTTGGGAGCAGTACTTC. This sequence encodes CATLTRSQGPWEQYF.